These 16 T cell receptor beta chains were all obtained from the same sample, sequenced in a study of blood T cell repertoires in COVID-19. Data came from immunoSEQ multiplex PCR; TCRdb stores just in-frame clones and leaves some out. Among around 230,000 clones, approximately 84% were seen once, and the ten largest hold less than 4%. Sample: PBMCs or T cells enriched from blood (not recorded which). The source of these receptors is a woman aged 40-49 years with acute COVID-19.

CDR3 sequence: CASSTGTKNSPLHF. In DNA form, the CDR3 reads TGCGCCAGCAGCACCGGGACTAAAAATTCACCCCTCCACTTT. This sequence joins TRBV10-2 and TRBJ1-6; D perhaps matches TRBD1 (5 bases). CDR1 is WSHSY, CDR2 SAAADI, per germline. Trimming left V 6 bases short and J 7 bases short, with 13 bases between. The CDR3 has 14 amino acids.

This clone was picked up a small number of times. This chain links TRBV24-1 with TRBJ2-7; 7 bases align to TRBD1. J was trimmed by 4 bases and V by 4 bases; bases with no gene match: 6. Germline V lookup: CDR1 KGHDR, CDR2 SFDVKD. This CDR3 has 14 amino acids. The CDR3 sequence is CATSESDRVYEQYF. CDR3 coding DNA: TGTGCCACCAGTGAGTCCGACAGGGTGTACGAGCAGTACTTC.

This chain connects TRBV5-6 to TRBJ2-5; D call uncertain. This CDR3 spans 14 amino acids. Germline CDR1 and CDR2: SGHDT and YYEEEE. V gave up 0 bases and J gave up 5 bases, with 11 bases separating them. In DNA form, the CDR3 reads TGTGCCAGCAGCTTGGCCCCCGGGTCCGAGACCCAGTACTTC. Translating gives CASSLAPGSETQYF.

This clone was counted a single time. This sequence joins TRBV2 and TRBJ1-5, with 7 bases that match TRBD1. Germline lookup yields CDR1 SNHLY and CDR2 FYNNEI. The CDR3 is 11 amino acids. The J segment lost 12 bases and the V segment lost 5 bases, leaving 4 bases of the junction unmatched. CDR3 in DNA: TGTGCCAGCAGTCGGGACAGTGTCCAGCATTTT. This encodes CASSRDSVQHF.

The J gene is TRBJ1-2, the V gene TRBV4-2; the match to TRBD1 covers 7 bases. The CDR3 extends over 13 amino acids. Germline CDR1 LGHNA, CDR2 YNFKEQ. Trimming at V came to 3 bases and at J to 8 bases, leaving 6 bases not matched to a gene. The CDR3 loop is CASSQSTGSGYTF. CDR3 sequence (DNA): TGTGCCAGCAGCCAGTCGACAGGGAGCGGCTACACCTTC.

The chain joins TRBV11-1 to TRBJ2-5; TRBD2 matches 8 bases. Trimming cost V 2 bases and J 4 bases; bases outside gene matches: 3. The CDR3 is 14 amino acids. Germline lookup yields CDR1 SGHAT and CDR2 FQDESV (reference sequence). The CDR3 region is CASSLREGSETQYF. CDR3 DNA sequence: TGTGCCAGCAGCTTACGGGAGGGCTCAGAGACCCAGTACTTC. Filled out from reference TRBV11-1 and TRBJ2-5, the complete variable domain reads EAEVAQSPRYKITEKSQAVAFWCDPISGHATLYWYRQILGQGPELLVQFQDESVVDDSQLPKDRFSAERLKGVDSTLKIQPAELGDSAMYLCASSLREGSETQYFGPGTRLLVL.

Comments on this clone: The same CDR3 is also encoded by other DNA sequences in this sample. The V gene is TRBV15, the J gene TRBJ2-7, with TRBD2 matching over 11 bases. This CDR3 contains 15 residues. Germline CDR1 LNHNV, CDR2 YYDKDF (reference sequence). The V gene end was trimmed by 3 bases and the J gene end by 2 bases; junction bases not matched to a gene: 3. The CDR3 loop reads CATSSGLAGAYEQYF. The CDR3 DNA reads as TGTGCCACCAGCAGCGGACTAGCGGGTGCCTACGAGCAGTACTTC. The full variable domain, completed using reference TRBV15 and TRBJ2-7, is DAMVIQNPRYQVTQFGKPVTLSCSQTLNHNVMYWYQQKSSQAPKLLFHYYDKDFNNEADTPDNFQSRRPNTSFCFLDIRSPGLGDTAMYLCATSSGLAGAYEQYFGPGTRLTVT.

The chain links TRBV11-3 to TRBJ2-5; 11 bases match TRBD2. The junction had 9 bases not matched to a gene; V was cut back by 5 bases and J by 4 bases. The CDR3 contains 16 residues. Germline assignment: CDR1 SGHNT and CDR2 YENEEA. The CDR3 protein is CASSLLAGGPRETQYF. The CDR3 bases are TGTGCCAGCAGCCTCTTAGCGGGAGGGCCGCGAGAGACCCAGTACTTC.

This chain links TRBV4-1 with TRBJ2-7; 8 nucleotides agree with TRBD2. Trimming cost V 1 base and J 3 bases; bases outside gene matches: 5. CDR1 is MGHRA, CDR2 YSYEKL, per germline. The CDR3 is 15 residues long. CDR3 region: CASSQVRGGVYEQYF. The CDR3 DNA follows: TGCGCCAGCAGCCAAGTACGGGGGGGGGTCTACGAGCAGTACTTC.

This clone occurred a few times. The V gene is TRBV6-6, the J gene TRBJ2-2; 14 bases match TRBD2. CDR3 length equals 18 residues. Germline lookup yields CDR1 MNHNY and CDR2 SVGAGI (reference sequence). The V gene end was trimmed by 5 bases and the J gene end by 3 bases; junction bases not matched to a gene: 8. In DNA, the CDR3 is TGTGCCAGCAGTCCGACTAGCGGGAGGGCCACGGACACCGGGGAGCTGTTTTTT. The encoded protein is CASSPTSGRATDTGELFF.

This clone has only a few counts. The chain couples TRBV5-1 to TRBJ1-4; D is possibly TRBD1 (6 bases). V lost 4 bases, J lost 4 bases, and 11 bases lay in between. Germline values: CDR1 SGHRS, CDR2 YFSETQ. The CDR3 totals 14 residues. The CDR3 DNA is TGCGCCAGCAGCAAGGACAGTCGTAATGAAAAACTGTTTTTT. This gives the protein CASSKDSRNEKLFF.

The CDR3 DNA reads as TGTGCCAGCAGCCGTTGGACTAGCGGGAGAAGCCCAACCTACAATGAGCAGTTCTTC. Protein sequence: CASSRWTSGRSPTYNEQFF. The chain carries TRBV5-4 and TRBJ2-1; 13 nucleotides align to TRBD2. CDR1 is SGHNT, CDR2 YYREEE, per germline (reference sequence). V lost 4 bases, J lost 2 bases, and 12 bases stayed unmatched. CDR3 length: 19 amino acids.

The chain joins TRBV19 to TRBJ2-7, with a possible D match to TRBD2 (6 bases). The CDR3 is made up of 14 amino acids. Germline V gives CDR1 LNHDA, CDR2 SQIVND (reference sequence). Trimming stripped 1 base from V and 3 bases from J, with 10 bases between. The CDR3: CASSIGGSGYEQYF. The CDR3 DNA sequence: TGTGCCAGTAGTATAGGTGGTAGCGGCTACGAGCAGTACTTC.

The rearrangement links TRBV25-1 to TRBJ1-2; D might be TRBD1 (5 bases). The CDR3 extends over 14 amino acids. CDR1 is MGHDK, CDR2 SYGVNS, per germline. With 2 bases removed from V and 3 bases from J, the gap between germline ends came to 10 bases. The CDR3 loop is CASSEGALYYGYTF. CDR3 coding DNA: TGTGCCAGCAGTGAAGGGGCATTATACTATGGCTACACCTTC.

This clone was seen only once. This sequence joins TRBV5-1 and TRBJ2-1; D may be TRBD1 (6 bases). The V end was cut by 3 bases, the J end by 8 bases, with 15 bases between. The V gene's germline CDR1 is SGHRS and CDR2 YFSETQ. This CDR3 has 14 residues. CDR3: CASSSPGTFHEQFF. In DNA, the CDR3 is TGCGCCAGCAGCTCCCCCGGGACATTCCATGAGCAGTTCTTC.

This clone was counted once. The rearrangement joins TRBV3-1 (or the pseudogene TRBV3-2) to TRBJ2-5, with TRBD1 identical over 7 bases. The CDR3 is made up of 16 amino acids. Germline lookup yields CDR1 LGHDT and CDR2 YNNKEL (reference sequence). The junction had 10 bases not matched to a gene; V was cut back by 1 base and J by 5 bases. CDR3 sequence: CASSQASPTGIETQYF. CDR3 coding DNA: TGTGCCAGCAGCCAAGCATCGCCGACAGGGATTGAGACCCAGTACTTC.